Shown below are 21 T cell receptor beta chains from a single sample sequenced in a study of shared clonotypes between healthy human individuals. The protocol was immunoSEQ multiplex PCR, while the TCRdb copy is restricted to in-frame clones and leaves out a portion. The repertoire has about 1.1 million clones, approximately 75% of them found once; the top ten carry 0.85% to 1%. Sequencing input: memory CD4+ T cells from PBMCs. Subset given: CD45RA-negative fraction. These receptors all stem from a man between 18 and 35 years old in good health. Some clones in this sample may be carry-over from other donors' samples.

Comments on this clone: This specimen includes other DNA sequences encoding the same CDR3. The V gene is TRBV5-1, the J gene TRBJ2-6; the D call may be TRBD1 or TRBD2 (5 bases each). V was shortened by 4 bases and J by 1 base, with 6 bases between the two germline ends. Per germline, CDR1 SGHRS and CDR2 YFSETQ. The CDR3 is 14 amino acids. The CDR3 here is CASSEGSGANVLTF. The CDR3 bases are TGCGCCAGCAGCGAGGGGTCTGGGGCCAACGTCCTGACTTTC.

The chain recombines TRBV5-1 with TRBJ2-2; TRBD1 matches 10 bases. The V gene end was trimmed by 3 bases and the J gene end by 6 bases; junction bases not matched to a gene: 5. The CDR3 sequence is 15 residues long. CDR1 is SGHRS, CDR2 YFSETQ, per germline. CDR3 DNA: TGCGCCAGCAGCTCCGGGACAGGGGCGGCCGGGGAGCTGTTTTTT. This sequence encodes CASSSGTGAAGELFF.

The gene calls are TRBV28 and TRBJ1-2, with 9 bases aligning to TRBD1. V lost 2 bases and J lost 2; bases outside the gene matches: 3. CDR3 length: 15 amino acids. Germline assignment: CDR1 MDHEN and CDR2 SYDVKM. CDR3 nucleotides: TGTGCCAGCAGTTTAGAGGGGACAGGGAACTATGGCTACACCTTC. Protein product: CASSLEGTGNYGYTF.

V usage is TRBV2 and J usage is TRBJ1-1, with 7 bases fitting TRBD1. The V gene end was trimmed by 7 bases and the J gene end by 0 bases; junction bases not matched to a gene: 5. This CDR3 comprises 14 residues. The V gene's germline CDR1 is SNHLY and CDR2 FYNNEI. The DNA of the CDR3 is TGTGCCAGCACTGAGGGGGCTGTGAACACTGAAGCTTTCTTT. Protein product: CASTEGAVNTEAFF.

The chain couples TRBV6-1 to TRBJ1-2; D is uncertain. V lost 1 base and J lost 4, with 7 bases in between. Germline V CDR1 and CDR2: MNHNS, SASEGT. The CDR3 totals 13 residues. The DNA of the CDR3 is TGTGCCAGCAGTGAAGGGATGATCTATGGCTACACCTTC. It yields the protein CASSEGMIYGYTF.

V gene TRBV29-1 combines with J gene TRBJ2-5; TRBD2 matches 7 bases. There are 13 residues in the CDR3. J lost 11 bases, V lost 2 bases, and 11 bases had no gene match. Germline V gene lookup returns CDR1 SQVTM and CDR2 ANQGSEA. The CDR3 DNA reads TGCAGCGTTGAATCCGGGAGGCGGCGGGAGCAGTACTTC. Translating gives CSVESGRRREQYF.

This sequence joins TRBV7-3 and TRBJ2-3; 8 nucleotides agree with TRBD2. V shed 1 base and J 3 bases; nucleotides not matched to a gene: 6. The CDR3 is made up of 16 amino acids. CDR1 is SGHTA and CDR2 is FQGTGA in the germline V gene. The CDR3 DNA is TGTGCCAGCAGCTTAAGAGAGCTAGCGGGTACAGATACGCAGTATTTT. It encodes CASSLRELAGTDTQYF.

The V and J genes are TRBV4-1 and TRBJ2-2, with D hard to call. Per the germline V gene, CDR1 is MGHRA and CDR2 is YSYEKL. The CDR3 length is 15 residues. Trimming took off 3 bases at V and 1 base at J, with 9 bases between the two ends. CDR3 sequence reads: CASSQGYQNTGELFF. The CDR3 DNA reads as TGCGCCAGCAGCCAGGGCTATCAGAACACCGGGGAGCTGTTTTTT.

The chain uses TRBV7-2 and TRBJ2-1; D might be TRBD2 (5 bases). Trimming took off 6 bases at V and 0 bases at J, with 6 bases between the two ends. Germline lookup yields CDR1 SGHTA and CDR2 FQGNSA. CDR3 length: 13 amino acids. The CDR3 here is CASRGSSYNEQFF. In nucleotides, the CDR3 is TGTGCCAGCAGGGGGAGCTCCTACAATGAGCAGTTCTTC.

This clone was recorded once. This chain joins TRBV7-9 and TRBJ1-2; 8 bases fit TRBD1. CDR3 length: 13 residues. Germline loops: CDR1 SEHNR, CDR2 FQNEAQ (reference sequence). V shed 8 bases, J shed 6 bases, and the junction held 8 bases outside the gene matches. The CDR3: CASGIPRGHGYTF. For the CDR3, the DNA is TGTGCCAGCGGCATACCCAGGGGGCATGGCTACACCTTC.

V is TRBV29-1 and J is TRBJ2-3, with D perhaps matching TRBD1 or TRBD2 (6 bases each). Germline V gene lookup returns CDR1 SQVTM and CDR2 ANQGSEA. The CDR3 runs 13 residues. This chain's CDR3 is CTGGGKSTDTQYF. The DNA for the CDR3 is TGCACCGGAGGGGGAAAGAGCACAGATACGCAGTATTTT.

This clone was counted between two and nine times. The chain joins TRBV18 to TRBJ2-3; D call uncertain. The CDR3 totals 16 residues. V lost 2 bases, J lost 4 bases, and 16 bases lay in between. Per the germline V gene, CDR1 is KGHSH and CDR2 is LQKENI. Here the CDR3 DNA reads TGTGCCAGCTCACCAGAGTACGGTCAAGGCCCAGATACGCAGTATTTT. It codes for CASSPEYGQGPDTQYF.

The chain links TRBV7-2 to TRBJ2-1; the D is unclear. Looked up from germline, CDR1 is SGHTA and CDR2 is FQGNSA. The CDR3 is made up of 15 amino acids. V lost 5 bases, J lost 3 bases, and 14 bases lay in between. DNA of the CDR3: TGTGCCAGCAGCACCTTAGAGCTCATCTACAATGAGCAGTTCTTC. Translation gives CASSTLELIYNEQFF.

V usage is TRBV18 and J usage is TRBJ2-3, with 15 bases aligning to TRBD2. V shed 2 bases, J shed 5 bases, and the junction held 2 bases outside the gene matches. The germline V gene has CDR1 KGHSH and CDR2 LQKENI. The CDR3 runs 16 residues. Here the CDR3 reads CASSPGTSGRIDTQYF. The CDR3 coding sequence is TGTGCCAGCTCACCAGGGACTAGCGGGAGGATAGATACGCAGTATTTT.

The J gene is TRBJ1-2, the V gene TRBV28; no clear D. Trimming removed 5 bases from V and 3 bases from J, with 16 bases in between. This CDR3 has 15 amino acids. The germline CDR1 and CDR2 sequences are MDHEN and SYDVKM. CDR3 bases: TGTGCCAGCAGTATTCTGGCCCCCGTTTACTATGGCTACACCTTC. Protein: CASSILAPVYYGYTF.

The CDR3 here is CASSGHPKDEQYF. In DNA form, the CDR3 reads TGTGCCAGCAGTGGTCATCCGAAGGACGAGCAGTACTTC. The chain combines TRBV2 with TRBJ2-7; unclear D gene. The CDR3 totals 13 residues. Trimming removed 4 bases from V and 5 bases from J, with 12 bases in between. The V gene's germline CDR1 is SNHLY and CDR2 FYNNEI.

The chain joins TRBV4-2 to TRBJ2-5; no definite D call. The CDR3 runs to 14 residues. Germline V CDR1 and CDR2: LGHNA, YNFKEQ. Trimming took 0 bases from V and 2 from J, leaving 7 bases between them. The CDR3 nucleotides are TGTGCCAGCAGCCAAGAGGCAGGACAAGAGACCCAGTACTTC. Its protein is CASSQEAGQETQYF.

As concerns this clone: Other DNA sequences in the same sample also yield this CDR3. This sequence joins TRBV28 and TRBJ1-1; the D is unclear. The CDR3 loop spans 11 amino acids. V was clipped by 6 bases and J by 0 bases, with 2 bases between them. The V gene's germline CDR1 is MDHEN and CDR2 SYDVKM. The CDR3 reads CASRLNTEAFF. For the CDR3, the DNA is TGTGCCAGCAGGCTGAACACTGAAGCTTTCTTT.

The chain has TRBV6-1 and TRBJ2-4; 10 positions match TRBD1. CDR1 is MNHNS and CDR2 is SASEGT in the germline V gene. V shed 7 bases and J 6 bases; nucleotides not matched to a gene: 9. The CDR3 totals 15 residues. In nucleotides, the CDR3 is TGTGCCAGCAACCGACAGGGGGCGAGCGGAAACATTCAGTACTTC. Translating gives CASNRQGASGNIQYF.

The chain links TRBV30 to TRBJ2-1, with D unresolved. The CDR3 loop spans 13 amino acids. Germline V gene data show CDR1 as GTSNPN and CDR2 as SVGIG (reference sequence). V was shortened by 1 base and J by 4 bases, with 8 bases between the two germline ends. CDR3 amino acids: CAWSASAYNEQFF. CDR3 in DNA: TGTGCCTGGAGTGCCTCTGCTTACAATGAGCAGTTCTTC.

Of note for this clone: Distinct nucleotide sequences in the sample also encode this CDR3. This chain's CDR3 is CASSPGQGNQPQHF. The CDR3, as DNA: TGTGCCAGCAGCCCCGGACAGGGTAATCAGCCCCAGCATTTT. The gene calls are TRBV28 and TRBJ1-5; TRBD1 aligns across 8 bases. The CDR3 consists of 14 residues. Germline V gene data show CDR1 as MDHEN and CDR2 as SYDVKM. V lost 6 bases to trimming and J lost 4 bases; unmatched junction nucleotides: 5.